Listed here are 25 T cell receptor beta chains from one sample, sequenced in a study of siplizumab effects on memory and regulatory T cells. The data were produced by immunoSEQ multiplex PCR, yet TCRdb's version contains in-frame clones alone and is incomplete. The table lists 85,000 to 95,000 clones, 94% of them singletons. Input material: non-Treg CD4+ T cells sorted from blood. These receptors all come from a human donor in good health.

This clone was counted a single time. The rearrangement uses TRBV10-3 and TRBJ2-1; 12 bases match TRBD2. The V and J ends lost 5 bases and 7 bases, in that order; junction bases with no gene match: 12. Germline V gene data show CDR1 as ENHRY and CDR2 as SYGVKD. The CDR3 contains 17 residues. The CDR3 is CAISSGLAGTAGNEQFF. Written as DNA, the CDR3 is TGTGCCATCAGTTCTGGACTAGCGGGGACCGCTGGGAATGAGCAGTTCTTC.

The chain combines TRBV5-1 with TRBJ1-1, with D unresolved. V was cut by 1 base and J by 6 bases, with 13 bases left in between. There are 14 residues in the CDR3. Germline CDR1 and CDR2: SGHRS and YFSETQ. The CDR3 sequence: CASSLRMADSEAFF. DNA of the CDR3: TGCGCCAGCAGCTTGAGGATGGCGGACTCTGAAGCTTTCTTT.

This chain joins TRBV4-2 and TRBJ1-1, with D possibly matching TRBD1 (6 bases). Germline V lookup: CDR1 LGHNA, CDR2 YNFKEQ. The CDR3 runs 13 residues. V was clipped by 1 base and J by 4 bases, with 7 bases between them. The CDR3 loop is CASSQVGATEAFF. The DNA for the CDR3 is TGTGCCAGCAGCCAAGTGGGGGCCACTGAAGCTTTCTTT.

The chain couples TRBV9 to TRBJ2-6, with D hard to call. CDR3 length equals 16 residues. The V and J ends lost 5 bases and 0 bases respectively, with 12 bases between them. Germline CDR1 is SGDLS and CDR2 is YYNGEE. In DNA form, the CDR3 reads TGTGCCAGCAGTTTCACAGACTCCTCTGGGGCCAACGTCCTGACTTTC. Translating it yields CASSFTDSSGANVLTF.

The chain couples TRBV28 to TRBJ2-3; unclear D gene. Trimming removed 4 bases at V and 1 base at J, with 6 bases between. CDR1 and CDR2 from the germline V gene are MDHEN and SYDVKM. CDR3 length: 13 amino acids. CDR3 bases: TGTGCCAGCAGTTCCCCGGGCACAGATACGCAGTATTTT. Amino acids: CASSSPGTDTQYF.

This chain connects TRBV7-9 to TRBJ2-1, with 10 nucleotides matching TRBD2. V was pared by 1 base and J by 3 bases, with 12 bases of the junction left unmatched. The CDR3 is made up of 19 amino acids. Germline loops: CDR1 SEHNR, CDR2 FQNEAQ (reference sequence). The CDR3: CASSLEAGGEPTHYNEQFF. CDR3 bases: TGTGCCAGCAGCTTAGAAGCGGGGGGGGAGCCCACCCACTACAATGAGCAGTTCTTC. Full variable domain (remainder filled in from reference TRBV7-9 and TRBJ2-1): DTGVSQNPRHKITKRGQNVTFRCDPISEHNRLYWYRQTLGQGPEFLTYFQNEAQLEKSRLLSDRFSAERPKGSFSTLEIQRTEQGDSAMYLCASSLEAGGEPTHYNEQFFGPGTRLTVL.

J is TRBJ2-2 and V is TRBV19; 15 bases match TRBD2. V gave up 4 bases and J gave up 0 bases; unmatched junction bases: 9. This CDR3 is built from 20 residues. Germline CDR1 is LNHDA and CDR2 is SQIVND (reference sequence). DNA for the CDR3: TGTGCCAGTAGTACTCCCGGGACTAGCGGGGGGCCTCCGAACACCGGGGAGCTGTTTTTT. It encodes CASSTPGTSGGPPNTGELFF.

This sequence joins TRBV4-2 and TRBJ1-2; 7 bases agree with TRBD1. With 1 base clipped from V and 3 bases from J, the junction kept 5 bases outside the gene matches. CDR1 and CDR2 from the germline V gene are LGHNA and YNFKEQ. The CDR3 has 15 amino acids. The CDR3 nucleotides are TGTGCCAGCAGCCAAGCAGAGGGGGCGGACTATGGCTACACCTTC. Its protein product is CASSQAEGADYGYTF.

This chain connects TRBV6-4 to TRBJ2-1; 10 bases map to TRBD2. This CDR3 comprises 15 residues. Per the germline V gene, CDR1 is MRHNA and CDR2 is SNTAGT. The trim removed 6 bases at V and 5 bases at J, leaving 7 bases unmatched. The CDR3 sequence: CASSVLAGTHNEQFF. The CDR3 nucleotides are TGTGCCAGCAGCGTACTAGCGGGAACCCACAATGAGCAGTTCTTC.

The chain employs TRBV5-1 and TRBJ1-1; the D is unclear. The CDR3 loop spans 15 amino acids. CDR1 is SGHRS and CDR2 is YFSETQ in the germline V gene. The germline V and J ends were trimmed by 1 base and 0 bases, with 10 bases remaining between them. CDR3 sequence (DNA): TGCGCCAGCAGCTTGTTCTTACAGTTGAACACTGAAGCTTTCTTT. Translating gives CASSLFLQLNTEAFF.

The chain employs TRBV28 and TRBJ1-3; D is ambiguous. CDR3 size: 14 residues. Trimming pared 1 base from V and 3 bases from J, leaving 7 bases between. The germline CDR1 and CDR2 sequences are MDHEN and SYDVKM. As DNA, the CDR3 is TGTGCCAGCAGTTTATCCGGGAGTGGAAACACCATATATTTT. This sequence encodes CASSLSGSGNTIYF.

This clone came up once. The CDR3 is CASSLKGQRMLNTEAFF. For the CDR3, the DNA is TGTGCCAGCAGCTTAAAGGGACAGCGTATGCTAAACACTGAAGCTTTCTTT. The chain links TRBV13 to TRBJ1-1; TRBD1 matches at 7 bases. CDR1 and CDR2 (germline): PRHDT, FYEKMQ (reference sequence). Germline trimming cut 2 bases from V and 2 bases from J; bases unmatched to any gene: 11. There are 17 residues in the CDR3.

Here the CDR3 reads CASSVAGTSNYGYTF. CDR3 nucleotide sequence: TGTGCCAGCAGCGTAGCAGGGACATCTAACTATGGCTACACCTTC. The V and J genes are TRBV9 and TRBJ1-2; a possible D gene is TRBD1 (6 bases). The germline CDR1 and CDR2 sequences are SGDLS and YYNGEE. CDR3 size: 15 residues. Trimming stripped 0 bases from V and 0 bases from J, with 9 bases between.

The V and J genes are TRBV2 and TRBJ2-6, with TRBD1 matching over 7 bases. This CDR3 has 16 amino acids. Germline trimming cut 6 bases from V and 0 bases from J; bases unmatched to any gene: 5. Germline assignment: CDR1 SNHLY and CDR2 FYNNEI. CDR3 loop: CASRATGTSGANVLTF. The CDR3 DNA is TGTGCCAGCAGGGCGACAGGGACCTCTGGGGCCAACGTCCTGACTTTC.

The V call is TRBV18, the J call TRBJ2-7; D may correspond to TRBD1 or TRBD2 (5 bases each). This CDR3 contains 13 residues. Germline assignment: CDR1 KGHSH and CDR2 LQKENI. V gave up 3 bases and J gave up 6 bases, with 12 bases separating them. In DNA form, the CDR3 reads TGTGCCAGCTCACCCCCGGGACCTCTCGAGCAGTACTTC. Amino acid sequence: CASSPPGPLEQYF.

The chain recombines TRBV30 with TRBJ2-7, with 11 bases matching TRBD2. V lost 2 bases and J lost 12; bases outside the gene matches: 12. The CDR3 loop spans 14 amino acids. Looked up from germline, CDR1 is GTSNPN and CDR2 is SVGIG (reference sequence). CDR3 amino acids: CAWSRELAGVRTYF. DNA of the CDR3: TGTGCCTGGAGTCGAGAACTAGCGGGAGTTCGTACGTACTTC. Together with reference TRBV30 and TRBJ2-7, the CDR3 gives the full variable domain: SQTIHQWPATLVQPVGSPLSLECTVEGTSNPNLYWYRQAAGRGLQLLFYSVGIGQISSEVPQNLSASRPQDRQFILSSKKLLLSDSGFYLCAWSRELAGVRTYFGPGTRLTVT.

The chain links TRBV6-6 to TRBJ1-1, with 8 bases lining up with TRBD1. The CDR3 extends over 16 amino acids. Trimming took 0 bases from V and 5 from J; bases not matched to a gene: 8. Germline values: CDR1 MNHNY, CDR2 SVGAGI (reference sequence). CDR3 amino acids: CASSYSLTGGSTEAFF. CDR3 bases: TGTGCCAGCAGTTACTCGCTAACAGGGGGTAGTACTGAAGCTTTCTTT.

CDR3 in amino acids: CASSVAGTYGYTF. The CDR3 region has the DNA TGTGCCAGCAGCGTAGCCGGGACCTATGGCTACACCTTC. The V gene is TRBV9, the J gene TRBJ1-2; D possibly corresponds to TRBD1 (5 bases). The CDR3 covers 13 residues. Trimming took off 0 bases at V and 4 bases at J, with 7 bases between the two ends. Germline lookup yields CDR1 SGDLS and CDR2 YYNGEE.

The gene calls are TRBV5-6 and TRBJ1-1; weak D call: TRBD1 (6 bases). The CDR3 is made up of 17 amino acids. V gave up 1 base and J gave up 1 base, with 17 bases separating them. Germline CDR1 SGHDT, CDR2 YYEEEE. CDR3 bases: TGTGCCAGCAGCTTGTCCCGGGGGGGCTCAGAGAACACTGAAGCTTTCTTT. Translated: CASSLSRGGSENTEAFF.

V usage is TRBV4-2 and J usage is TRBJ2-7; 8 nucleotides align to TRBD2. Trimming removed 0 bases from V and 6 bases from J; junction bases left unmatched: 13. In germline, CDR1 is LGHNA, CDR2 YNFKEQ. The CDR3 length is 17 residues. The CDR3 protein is CASSQDLTSGGKLEQYF. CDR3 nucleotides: TGTGCCAGCAGCCAAGATCTCACTAGCGGCGGCAAGCTCGAGCAGTACTTC.

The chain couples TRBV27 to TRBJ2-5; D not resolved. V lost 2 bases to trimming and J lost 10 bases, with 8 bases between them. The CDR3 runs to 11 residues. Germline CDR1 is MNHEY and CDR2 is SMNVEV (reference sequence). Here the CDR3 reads CASSLGRNQYF. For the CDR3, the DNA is TGTGCCAGCAGTTTAGGACGGAACCAGTACTTC.

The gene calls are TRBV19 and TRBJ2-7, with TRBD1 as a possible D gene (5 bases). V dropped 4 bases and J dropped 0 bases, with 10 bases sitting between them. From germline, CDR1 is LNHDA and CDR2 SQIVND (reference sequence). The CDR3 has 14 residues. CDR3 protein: CASSNGHSSYEQYF. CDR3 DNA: TGTGCCAGTAGTAACGGACACAGCTCCTACGAGCAGTACTTC.

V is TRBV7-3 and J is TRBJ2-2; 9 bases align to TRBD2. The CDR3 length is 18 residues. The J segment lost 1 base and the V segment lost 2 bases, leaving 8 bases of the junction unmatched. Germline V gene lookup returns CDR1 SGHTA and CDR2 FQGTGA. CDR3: CASSLSWPSGENTGELFF. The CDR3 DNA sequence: TGTGCCAGCAGCTTATCTTGGCCTAGCGGGGAGAACACCGGGGAGCTGTTTTTT. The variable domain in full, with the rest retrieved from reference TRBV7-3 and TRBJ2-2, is GAGVSQTPSNKVTEKGKYVELRCDPISGHTALYWYRQSLGQGPEFLIYFQGTGAADDSGLPNDRFFAVRPEGSVSTLKIQRTERGDSAVYLCASSLSWPSGENTGELFFGEGSRLTVL.

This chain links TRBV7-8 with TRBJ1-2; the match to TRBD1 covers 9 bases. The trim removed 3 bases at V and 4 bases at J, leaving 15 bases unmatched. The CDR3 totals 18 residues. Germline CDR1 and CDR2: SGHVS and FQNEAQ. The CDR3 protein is CASSFSRQGVKSIYGYTF. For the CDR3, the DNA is TGTGCCAGCAGCTTCAGTAGACAGGGGGTAAAATCAATCTATGGCTACACCTTC.

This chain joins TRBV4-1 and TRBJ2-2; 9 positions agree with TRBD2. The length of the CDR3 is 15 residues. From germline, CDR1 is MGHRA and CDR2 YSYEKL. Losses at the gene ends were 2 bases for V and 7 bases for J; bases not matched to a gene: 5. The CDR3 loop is CASSQQGLAYGELFF. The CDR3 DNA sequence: TGCGCCAGCAGCCAACAGGGACTAGCCTACGGGGAGCTGTTTTTT.